One and the same sample provided the 9 T cell receptor beta chains below, sequenced in a study of blood T cells in healthy people across ages. The use of a sample-barcoded 5' primer and a J-beta primer mix characterized a second PCR of about 7 to 12 cycles. TCRdb reprocessed the 5' RACE reads via MiXCR and lists one record per CDR3 protein. The data contain roughly 650,000 distinct CDR3 sequences, less than 40% of them seen just once; the ten biggest clones take up about 16%. Sequencing used blood. Receptor source: an elderly woman in good health.

This clonotype appeared many times. The chain joins TRBV20-1 to TRBJ1-5, with unresolved D. Trimming cost V 2 bases and J 3 bases, with 11 bases left between them. The CDR3 loop spans 14 amino acids. Germline lookup yields CDR1 DFQATT and CDR2 SNEGSKA (reference sequence). The CDR3 is CSARRAGINQPQHF. The DNA for the CDR3 is TGCAGTGCTAGAAGGGCAGGAATCAATCAGCCCCAGCATTTT.

The genes are TRBV7-2 and TRBJ2-1, with D possibly TRBD1 on 6 matching bases. Germline CDR1 and CDR2: SGHTA and FQGNSA. The V and J ends lost 5 bases and 4 bases respectively, with 18 bases between them. This CDR3 comprises 16 residues. CDR3 protein: CASSGFRGRSYNEQFF. CDR3 coding DNA: TGTGCCAGCAGCGGATTCAGGGGAAGGAGTTACAATGAGCAGTTCTTC.

This clonotype was recorded a few times. The chain has TRBV5-1 and TRBJ2-5, with 9 bases that match TRBD2. Germline V gene lookup returns CDR1 SGHRS and CDR2 YFSETQ. The CDR3 runs to 15 residues. Trimming cost V 2 bases and J 5 bases; bases outside gene matches: 7. CDR3 residues: CASSLSAGGWETQYF. The CDR3, as DNA: TGCGCCAGCAGCTTATCAGCGGGGGGATGGGAGACCCAGTACTTC.

Concerning this clonotype: A read error is possible here, since a much larger clone lies one base away. The chain has TRBV18 and TRBJ1-5, with D perhaps TRBD1 (5 bases). This CDR3 has 20 amino acids. Germline V gene data show CDR1 as KGHSH and CDR2 as LQKENI. The V gene lost 6 bases and the J gene lost 0 bases, with 27 bases spanning the gap. In nucleotides, the CDR3 is TGTGCCAGCTCCCCAAGTGTCTCGGGACGGGGAAGATATAGCAATCAGCCCCAGCATTTT. It encodes CASSPSVSGRGRYSNQPQHF.

This clonotype occurred a few times. An end of the junction differs from the germline gene, which may be a read error. The V call is TRBV29-1, the J call TRBJ1-5, with 7 bases identical to TRBD1. This CDR3 has 17 residues. The germline gives CDR1 SQVTM, CDR2 ANQGSEA. The CDR3 region is CGVELLDREEKNQPQHF. The CDR3 DNA reads TGCGGCGTTGAACTGCTAGACAGGGAAGAGAAAAATCAGCCCCAGCATTTT.

The genes are TRBV5-1 and TRBJ1-2; no clear D gene. The CDR3 covers 14 residues. The germline CDR1 and CDR2 sequences are SGHRS and YFSETQ. V lost 5 bases, J lost 5 bases, and 16 bases lay in between. CDR3 sequence (DNA): TGCGCCAGCAGAAACGGCACCTCGGCGTATGGCTACACCTTC. Its translation: CASRNGTSAYGYTF.

The gene calls are TRBV7-6 and TRBJ2-3; TRBD2 matches 9 bases. Germline lookup yields CDR1 SGHVS and CDR2 FNYEAQ. This CDR3 comprises 17 residues. The V and J ends lost 5 bases and 2 bases, in that order; junction bases with no gene match: 11. The CDR3 region is CASSPGRLAGVTDTQYF. CDR3 nucleotide sequence: TGTGCCAGCAGCCCAGGACGTTTAGCGGGAGTCACAGATACGCAGTATTTT.

This clonotype was seen repeatedly, ten times or more. V and J are TRBV9 and TRBJ2-3, with D perhaps TRBD2 (6 bases). Germline CDR1 is SGDLS and CDR2 is YYNGEE. V gave up 0 bases and J gave up 2 bases, with 10 bases separating them. The CDR3 has 15 residues. CDR3 protein: CASSVEGGATDTQYF. Written as DNA, the CDR3 is TGTGCCAGCAGCGTAGAAGGCGGGGCCACAGATACGCAGTATTTT.

Comments on this clonotype: A much larger clone sits a single nucleotide away, making a read error possible. This chain joins TRBV6-2 or TRBV6-3 and TRBJ1-2, with D hard to call. Trimming left V 5 bases short and J 4 bases short, with 11 bases between. Germline values: CDR1 MNHEY, CDR2 SVGEGT. This CDR3 is 13 amino acids long. In nucleotides, the CDR3 is TGTGCCAGCAGTCCACCGGACTGCTATGGCTACACCTTC. Encoded protein: CASSPPDCYGYTF.